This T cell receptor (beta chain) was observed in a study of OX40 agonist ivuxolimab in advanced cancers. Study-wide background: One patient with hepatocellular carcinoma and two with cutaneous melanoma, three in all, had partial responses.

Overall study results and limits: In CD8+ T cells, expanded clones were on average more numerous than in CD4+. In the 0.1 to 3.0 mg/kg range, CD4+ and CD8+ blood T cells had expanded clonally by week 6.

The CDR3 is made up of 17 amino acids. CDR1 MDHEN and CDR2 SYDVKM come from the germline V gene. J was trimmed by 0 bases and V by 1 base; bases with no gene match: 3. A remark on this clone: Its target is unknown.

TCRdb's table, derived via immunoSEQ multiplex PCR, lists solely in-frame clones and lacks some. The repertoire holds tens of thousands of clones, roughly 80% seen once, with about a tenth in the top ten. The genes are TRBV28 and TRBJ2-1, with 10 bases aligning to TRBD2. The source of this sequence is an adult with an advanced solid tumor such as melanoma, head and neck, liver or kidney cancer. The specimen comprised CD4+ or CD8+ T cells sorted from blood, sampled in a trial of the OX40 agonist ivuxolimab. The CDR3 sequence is CASSLLGLAASYNEQFF. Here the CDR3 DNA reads TGTGCCAGCAGTTTATTAGGACTAGCGGCCTCCTACAATGAGCAGTTCTTC.